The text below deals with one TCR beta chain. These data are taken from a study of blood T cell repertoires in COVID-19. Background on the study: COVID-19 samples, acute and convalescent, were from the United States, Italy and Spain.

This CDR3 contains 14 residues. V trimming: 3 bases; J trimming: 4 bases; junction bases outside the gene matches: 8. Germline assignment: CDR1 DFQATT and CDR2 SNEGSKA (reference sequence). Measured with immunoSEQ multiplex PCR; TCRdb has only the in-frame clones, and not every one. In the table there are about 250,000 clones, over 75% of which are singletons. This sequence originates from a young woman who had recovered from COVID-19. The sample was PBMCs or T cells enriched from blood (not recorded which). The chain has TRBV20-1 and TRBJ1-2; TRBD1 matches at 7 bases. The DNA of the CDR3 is TGCAGTGCTAGTAACCAGGGGGAATCCTATGGCTACACCTTC. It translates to CSASNQGESYGYTF.